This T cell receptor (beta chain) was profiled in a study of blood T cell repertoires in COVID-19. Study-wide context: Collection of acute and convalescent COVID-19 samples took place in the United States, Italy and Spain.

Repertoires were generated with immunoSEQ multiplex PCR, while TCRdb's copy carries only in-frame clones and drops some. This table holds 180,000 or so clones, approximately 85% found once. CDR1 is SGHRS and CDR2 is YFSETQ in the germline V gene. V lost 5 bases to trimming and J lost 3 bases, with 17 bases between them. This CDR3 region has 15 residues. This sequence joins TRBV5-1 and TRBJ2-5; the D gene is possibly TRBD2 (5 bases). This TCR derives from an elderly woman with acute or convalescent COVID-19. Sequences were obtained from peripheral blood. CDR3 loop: CASSYVTRAEETQYF. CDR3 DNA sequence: TGCGCCAGCAGTTACGTGACGAGAGCGGAAGAGACCCAGTACTTC.